This is a list of T cell receptor beta chains from one sample in a study of blood T cell repertoires in COVID-19. TCRdb's copy holds only in-frame clones and misses some; the assay was immunoSEQ multiplex PCR. The sample has about 380,000 clones; roughly 90% are singletons. Sequenced material: peripheral blood. The receptors were sampled from a man younger than 35 with active or convalescent COVID-19. Each CDR3 is given with its conserved first and last residue. D genes are given only for firm matches. Clone size is given for some rows only: seen once, a few or many times, or a class if the clone is expanded.

clone_size	d_call	v_call	j_call	cdr3_aa	cdr3_nt
once	TRBD2	TRBV15	TRBJ2-5	CATSRDGGDQETQYF	TGTGCCACCAGCAGAGATGGGGGGGACCAAGAGACCCAGTACTTC
.	.	TRBV6-2/TRBV6-3	TRBJ1-4	CASSYPDWGLFF	TGTGCCAGCAGTTACCCGGACTGGGGACTGTTTTTT
.	.	TRBV4-3	TRBJ1-1	CASSQDRHLNTEAFF	TGCGCCAGCAGCCAAGATCGACACTTGAACACTGAAGCTTTCTTT
.	.	TRBV27	TRBJ2-7	CASSLPGATALYEQYF	TGTGCCAGCAGTTTGCCAGGGGCCACAGCCCTCTACGAGCAGTACTTC
.	TRBD2	TRBV3-1/TRBV3-2	TRBJ2-7	CASSQSLAGGSSYEQYF	TGTGCCAGCAGCCAGTCACTAGCGGGAGGGAGCTCCTACGAGCAGTACTTC
.	.	TRBV7-9	TRBJ2-3	CASSLAGGGDTQYF	TGTGCCAGCAGCTTAGCGGGAGGGGGAGATACGCAGTATTTT
.	.	TRBV7-2	TRBJ2-7	CASSSTRGISYEQYF	TGTGCCAGCAGCTCCACGCGGGGCATCTCCTACGAGCAGTACTTC
.	TRBD1	TRBV27	TRBJ2-3	CASRWTGGTDTQYF	TGTGCCAGCCGTTGGACAGGGGGGACAGATACGCAGTATTTT
.	.	TRBV28	TRBJ1-1	CASSRLGGGTEAFF	TGTGCCAGCAGTAGGCTTGGGGGAGGGACTGAAGCTTTCTTT
.	TRBD1	TRBV7-9	TRBJ2-7	CASSVGQGSEQYF	TGTGCCAGCAGCGTAGGACAGGGTTCCGAGCAGTACTTC
.	TRBD1	TRBV10-3	TRBJ1-2	CAISATGDGYTF	TGTGCCATCAGTGCTACAGGGGATGGCTACACCTTC
.	.	TRBV28	TRBJ2-7	CASIGESTGSYEQYF	TGTGCCTCGATTGGGGAGTCGACGGGCTCCTACGAGCAGTACTTC
.	.	TRBV19	TRBJ1-5	CASSRIQGYSNQPQHF	TGTGCCAGTAGTAGGATACAGGGATATAGCAATCAGCCCCAGCATTTT
.	.	TRBV11-2	TRBJ2-1	CASRLITGTEQFF	TGTGCCAGCAGACTAATTACCGGGACAGAGCAGTTCTTC
.	.	TRBV27	TRBJ1-2	CASSFRGANYGYTF	TGTGCCAGCAGTTTTCGGGGAGCTAACTATGGCTACACCTTC
.	.	TRBV6-5	TRBJ1-2	CASSEEGNSGYTF	TGTGCCAGCAGCGAGGAGGGGAATAGTGGCTACACCTTC
once	TRBD1	TRBV6-5	TRBJ2-2	CASSSEGADYGELFF	TGTGCCAGCAGTTCTGAGGGGGCGGATTACGGGGAGCTGTTTTTT
.	TRBD1	TRBV6-6	TRBJ2-7	CASSYQTTGTGGEQYF	TGTGCCAGCAGTTACCAGACAACCGGGACAGGGGGCGAGCAGTACTTC
.	.	TRBV7-2	TRBJ1-6	CASRRLQGINNSPLHF	TGTGCCAGCAGACGCCTGCAGGGGATCAATAATTCACCCCTCCACTTT
.	.	TRBV6-5	TRBJ2-1	CASSSPTGHYNEQFF	TGTGCCAGCAGTTCCCCCACAGGGCACTACAATGAGCAGTTCTTC
.	.	TRBV2	TRBJ1-6	CASSEGARNSPLHF	TGTGCCAGCAGTGAGGGGGCGCGGAATTCACCCCTCCACTTT
.	.	TRBV11-3	TRBJ1-1	CASSLRGKNTEAFF	TGTGCCAGCAGCTTAAGGGGAAAGAACACTGAAGCTTTCTTT
few	.	TRBV29-1	TRBJ2-7	CSVEAPRGEQYF	TGCAGCGTTGAAGCCCCCCGCGGCGAGCAGTACTTC
.	TRBD2	TRBV5-1	TRBJ2-5	CASSFPRFSGRAREETQYF	TGCGCCAGCAGCTTCCCCCGTTTTAGCGGGAGGGCTAGGGAAGAGACCCAGTACTTC
.	TRBD1	TRBV27	TRBJ2-7	CASRSLKGTGGSYEQYF	TGTGCCAGCAGAAGTCTTAAAGGGACAGGGGGTTCCTACGAGCAGTACTTC
.	.	TRBV20-1	TRBJ2-5	CSASGEEGYQETQYF	TGCAGTGCTAGTGGGGAGGAGGGGTACCAAGAGACCCAGTACTTC
.	TRBD2	TRBV6-4	TRBJ2-3	CASSDTGLAGDTQYF	TGTGCCAGCAGTGACACGGGACTAGCAGGGGATACGCAGTATTTT
.	TRBD1	TRBV2	TRBJ2-5	CASSNPGTGLRQTQYF	TGTGCCAGCAGTAACCCTGGGACAGGACTCCGGCAGACCCAGTACTTC
.	.	TRBV6-5	TRBJ1-2	CASSDSGVAYGYTF	TGTGCCAGCAGTGACTCAGGGGTGGCCTATGGCTACACCTTC
.	.	TRBV5-1	TRBJ1-5	CASSLYEGNQPQHF	TGCGCCAGCAGTTTATATGAGGGCAATCAGCCCCAGCATTTT
once	.	TRBV4-3	TRBJ1-4	CASSQDFGGRNEKLFF	TGCGCCAGCAGCCAAGATTTCGGGGGAAGAAATGAAAAACTGTTTTTT
.	TRBD2	TRBV28	TRBJ2-2	CASHPILAGSDGELFF	TGTGCCAGTCACCCCATACTAGCGGGAAGTGACGGGGAGCTGTTTTTT
.	.	TRBV24-1	TRBJ2-2	CATNRDGQLFF	TGTGCCACCAACAGGGACGGTCAGCTGTTTTTT
once	TRBD1	TRBV18	TRBJ1-4	CASSEDRGRNEKLFF	TGTGCCAGCTCAGAGGACAGGGGACGGAATGAAAAACTGTTTTTT
.	TRBD2	TRBV5-4	TRBJ2-2	CASSKPGLAGDRTGELFF	TGTGCCAGCAGCAAACCGGGACTAGCGGGAGATAGGACCGGGGAGCTGTTTTTT